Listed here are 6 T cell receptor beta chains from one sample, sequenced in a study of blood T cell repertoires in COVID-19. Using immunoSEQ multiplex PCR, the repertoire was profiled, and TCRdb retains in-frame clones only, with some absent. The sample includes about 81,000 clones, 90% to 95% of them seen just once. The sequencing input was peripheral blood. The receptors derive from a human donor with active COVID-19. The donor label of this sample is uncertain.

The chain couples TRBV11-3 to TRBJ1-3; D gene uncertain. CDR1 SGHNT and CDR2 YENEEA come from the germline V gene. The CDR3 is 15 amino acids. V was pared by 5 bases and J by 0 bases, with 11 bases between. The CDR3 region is CASSLTLDSGNTIYF. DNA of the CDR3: TGTGCCAGCAGCCTAACGCTCGACTCTGGAAACACCATATATTTT.

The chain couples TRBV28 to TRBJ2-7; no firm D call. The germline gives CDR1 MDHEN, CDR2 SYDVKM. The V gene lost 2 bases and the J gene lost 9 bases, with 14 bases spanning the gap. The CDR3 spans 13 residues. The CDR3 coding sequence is TGTGCCAGCAGTTTAAACAAACCACCGGGGCAGTACTTC. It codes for CASSLNKPPGQYF.

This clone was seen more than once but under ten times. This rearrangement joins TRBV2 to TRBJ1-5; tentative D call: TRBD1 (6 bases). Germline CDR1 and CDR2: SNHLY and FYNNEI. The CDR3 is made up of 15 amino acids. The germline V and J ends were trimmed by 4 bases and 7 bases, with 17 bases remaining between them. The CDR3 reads CASSGAGVMAQPQHF. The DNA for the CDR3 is TGTGCCAGCAGTGGGGCAGGGGTAATGGCCCAGCCCCAGCATTTT.

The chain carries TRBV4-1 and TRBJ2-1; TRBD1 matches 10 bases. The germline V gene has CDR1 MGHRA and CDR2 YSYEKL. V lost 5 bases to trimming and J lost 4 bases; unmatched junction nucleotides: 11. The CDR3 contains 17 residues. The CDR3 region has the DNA TGCGCCAGCAGCTACGGACAGGGGGAAGAAATATACAATGAGCAGTTCTTC. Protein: CASSYGQGEEIYNEQFF.

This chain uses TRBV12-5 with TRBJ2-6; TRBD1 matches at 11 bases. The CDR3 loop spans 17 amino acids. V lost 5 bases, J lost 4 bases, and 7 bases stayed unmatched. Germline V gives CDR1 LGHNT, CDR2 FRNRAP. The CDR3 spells CASGAGTGGWGANVLTF. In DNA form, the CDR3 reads TGTGCTAGTGGTGCCGGGACAGGGGGTTGGGGGGCCAACGTCCTGACTTTC.

CDR3 protein: CASSLMTVGNTGELFF. In nucleotides, the CDR3 is TGCGCCAGCAGCCTAATGACAGTAGGGAACACCGGGGAGCTGTTTTTT. The gene calls are TRBV5-1 and TRBJ2-2; a weak D match, TRBD1 (5 bases). Trimming left V 4 bases short and J 1 base short, with 14 bases between. Germline-derived CDR1 and CDR2 are SGHRS and YFSETQ. The CDR3 is made up of 16 amino acids.